The rows below give T cell receptor beta chains drawn from one sample of a study of blood T cell repertoires in COVID-19. Produced via immunoSEQ multiplex PCR; TCRdb's table is partial and in-frame only. The sample gives 45,000 to 60,000 clones, around 85% of which show up once; 16% is in the top ten. Sequencing was carried out using peripheral blood. These receptors were collected from a human donor in a cohort sampled during active COVID-19. Both conserved end residues are part of each CDR3. Each record gives: J gene, V gene, D gene, clone size, CDR3 protein, CDR3 DNA. D genes are given only for firm matches. Clone size is given for some rows only: seen once, a few or many times, or a class if the clone is expanded.

j_gene: TRBJ1-2; v_gene: TRBV4-1; d_gene: NA; abundance: NA; CDR3aa: CASSQMNFPNYGYTF; CDR3nt: TGCGCCAGCAGCCAAATGAACTTCCCCAACTATGGCTACACCTTC
j_gene: TRBJ2-3; v_gene: TRBV13; d_gene: TRBD2; abundance: NA; CDR3aa: CASSLSSGVGTDTQYF; CDR3nt: TGTGCCAGCAGCCTGAGTAGCGGGGTTGGCACAGATACGCAGTATTTT
j_gene: TRBJ1-4; v_gene: TRBV29-1; d_gene: NA; abundance: NA; CDR3aa: CSVGTVATNEKLFF; CDR3nt: TGCAGCGTTGGGACAGTTGCAACTAATGAAAAACTGTTTTTT
j_gene: TRBJ1-3; v_gene: TRBV6-1; d_gene: NA; abundance: NA; CDR3aa: CASSEGTPGNTIYF; CDR3nt: TGTGCCAGCAGTGAAGGTACTCCTGGAAACACCATATATTTT
j_gene: TRBJ1-6; v_gene: TRBV5-1; d_gene: NA; abundance: few; CDR3aa: CASKERVNSPLHF; CDR3nt: TGCGCCAGCAAGGAACGGGTAAATTCACCCCTCCACTTT
j_gene: TRBJ2-3; v_gene: TRBV3-1/TRBV3-2; d_gene: TRBD2; abundance: NA; CDR3aa: CASSQASGSSDTQYF; CDR3nt: TGTGCCAGCAGCCAAGCTAGCGGGAGTTCAGATACGCAGTATTTT
j_gene: TRBJ1-3; v_gene: TRBV7-9; d_gene: NA; abundance: NA; CDR3aa: CASSFVSRDIRNTIYF; CDR3nt: TGTGCCAGCAGCTTTGTATCACGGGATATACGAAACACCATATATTTT
j_gene: TRBJ1-4; v_gene: TRBV6-5; d_gene: NA; abundance: NA; CDR3aa: CASSLSATNEKLFF; CDR3nt: TGTGCCAGCAGTCTGTCTGCAACTAATGAAAAACTGTTTTTT
j_gene: TRBJ1-5; v_gene: TRBV19; d_gene: TRBD1; abundance: medium-sized; CDR3aa: CASSGQGAGQPQHF; CDR3nt: TGTGCCAGTAGTGGACAGGGGGCAGGACAGCCCCAGCATTTT
j_gene: TRBJ2-2; v_gene: TRBV2; d_gene: NA; abundance: NA; CDR3aa: CASSDRRGQGITGELFF; CDR3nt: TGTGCCAGCAGTGATCGGAGGGGGCAAGGAATCACCGGGGAGCTGTTTTTT
j_gene: TRBJ2-7; v_gene: TRBV28; d_gene: TRBD1; abundance: NA; CDR3aa: CASSLGGRYEQYF; CDR3nt: TGTGCCAGCAGCCTAGGGGGCCGGTACGAGCAGTACTTC
j_gene: TRBJ2-6; v_gene: TRBV5-5; d_gene: NA; abundance: NA; CDR3aa: CASSWAPGTRGSGANVLTF; CDR3nt: TGTGCCAGCAGCTGGGCCCCCGGGACACGGGGATCTGGGGCCAACGTCCTGACTTTC
j_gene: TRBJ2-7; v_gene: TRBV30; d_gene: NA; abundance: NA; CDR3aa: CAWDRQGGYEQYF; CDR3nt: TGTGCCTGGGACCGACAGGGAGGCTACGAGCAGTACTTC
j_gene: TRBJ2-5; v_gene: TRBV5-1; d_gene: NA; abundance: NA; CDR3aa: CASSPGQQETQYF; CDR3nt: TGCGCCAGCAGCCCTGGACAGCAAGAGACCCAGTACTTC
j_gene: TRBJ1-2; v_gene: TRBV7-9; d_gene: NA; abundance: few; CDR3aa: CASSSGTRRPDYGYTF; CDR3nt: TGTGCCAGCAGCTCCGGGACTCGTAGACCGGACTATGGCTACACCTTC
j_gene: TRBJ2-7; v_gene: TRBV12-3/TRBV12-4; d_gene: NA; abundance: NA; CDR3aa: CASSLGSGREQYF; CDR3nt: TGTGCCAGCAGTTTGGGATCAGGGCGCGAGCAGTACTTC
j_gene: TRBJ1-4; v_gene: TRBV9; d_gene: TRBD1; abundance: NA; CDR3aa: CASSSGTGVEKLFF; CDR3nt: TGTGCCAGCAGCTCCGGGACAGGGGTTGAAAAACTGTTTTTT
j_gene: TRBJ1-4; v_gene: TRBV3-1/TRBV3-2; d_gene: NA; abundance: once; CDR3aa: CASSQEGYEKLFF; CDR3nt: TGTGCCAGCAGCCAGGAGGGGTATGAAAAACTGTTTTTT
j_gene: TRBJ2-2; v_gene: TRBV12-3/TRBV12-4; d_gene: NA; abundance: NA; CDR3aa: CASSGALAGELFF; CDR3nt: TGTGCCAGCAGTGGGGCACTCGCCGGGGAGCTGTTTTTT
j_gene: TRBJ1-5; v_gene: TRBV18; d_gene: NA; abundance: NA; CDR3aa: CASSPSQSNQPQHF; CDR3nt: TGTGCCAGCTCACCATCCCAAAGCAATCAGCCCCAGCATTTT
j_gene: TRBJ1-1; v_gene: TRBV19; d_gene: NA; abundance: NA; CDR3aa: CASSSPQGRTEAFF; CDR3nt: TGTGCCAGTAGTAGCCCACAGGGAAGAACTGAAGCTTTCTTT
j_gene: TRBJ1-2; v_gene: TRBV27; d_gene: TRBD1; abundance: NA; CDR3aa: CASSLRTGQGYTF; CDR3nt: TGTGCCAGCAGTTTAAGGACAGGGCAAGGCTACACCTTC
j_gene: TRBJ1-1; v_gene: TRBV30; d_gene: NA; abundance: NA; CDR3aa: CAWSRQLNTEAFF; CDR3nt: TGTGCCTGGAGTCGACAGTTGAACACTGAAGCTTTCTTT